This T cell receptor beta chain derives from a study of PD-1 blockade in classical Hodgkin lymphoma. Documented time point: cycle 4 day 1 (C4D1), after five to seven weeks of nivolumab. Every patient experienced relapse after autologous stem cell transplantation, and brentuximab vedotin exposure varied. Germline V CDR1 and CDR2: MDHEN, SYDVKM. This CDR3 spans 14 amino acids. The V end was cut by 2 bases, the J end by 0 bases, with 5 bases between. Clones were sequenced by immunoSEQ multiplex PCR, and TCRdb holds only the in-frame ones, with some missing. In the table there are about 64,000 clones, approximately 92% of which are singletons.

The sequencing here drew on peripheral blood mononuclear cells (PBMCs), taken before the fourth cycle of nivolumab. The sequence derives from a human donor with classical Hodgkin lymphoma. The chain couples TRBV28 to TRBJ1-5; D remains ambiguous. The CDR3 is CASSLLGSNQPQHF. In nucleotides, the CDR3 is TGTGCCAGCAGTTTACTCGGTAGCAATCAGCCCCAGCATTTT.